These 14 T cell receptor beta chains originate from one sample sequenced in a study of T cell responses to AZD1222 COVID-19 vaccine. This table comes from immunoSEQ multiplex PCR, and its TCRdb copy is limited to in-frame clones, with some not included. This table has 95,000 to 150,000 clones, just over 90% appearing once. The specimen comprised peripheral blood, sampled on day 0 of AZD1222 vaccination. These receptors were collected from an adult in good health.

The V call is TRBV10-3, the J call TRBJ2-5; the match to TRBD2 covers 7 bases. Looked up from germline, CDR1 is ENHRY and CDR2 is SYGVKD. Losses at the gene ends were 11 bases for V and 4 bases for J; bases not matched to a gene: 19. The CDR3 covers 16 residues. The chain's CDR3 is CALPRGSGHVRETQYF. CDR3 coding DNA: TGTGCCCTACCCCGTGGTAGCGGGCACGTTAGAGAGACCCAGTACTTC.

The chain links TRBV10-2 to TRBJ2-2, with TRBD2 as a possible D gene (6 bases). Germline V gene sequence: CDR1 WSHSY, CDR2 SAAADI. This CDR3 spans 13 amino acids. Trimming took off 6 bases at V and 1 base at J, with 6 bases between the two ends. For the CDR3, the DNA is TGCGCCAGCAGGGGGGGGAACACCGGGGAGCTGTTTTTT. It codes for CASRGGNTGELFF.

This chain connects TRBV5-1 to TRBJ2-2; 7 nucleotides line up with TRBD2. The V gene end was trimmed by 3 bases and the J gene end by 2 bases; junction bases not matched to a gene: 10. CDR3 length: 17 amino acids. Germline CDR1 reads SGHRS; CDR2 reads YFSETQ. CDR3 sequence reads: CASSWYGGGTNTGELFF. CDR3 nucleotide sequence: TGCGCCAGCAGCTGGTACGGGGGAGGGACCAACACCGGGGAGCTGTTTTTT.

This chain links TRBV6-1 with TRBJ2-1, with D uncertain. This CDR3 has 15 residues. V lost 3 bases to trimming and J lost 9 bases, with 18 bases between them. CDR1 is MNHNS and CDR2 is SASEGT in the germline V gene. Written as DNA, the CDR3 is TGTGCCAGCAGTGATGAAGCATTTGGTAGTCGTGAGCAGTTCTTC. It translates to CASSDEAFGSREQFF.

The chain links TRBV7-6 to TRBJ1-6, with D possibly TRBD1 on 5 matching bases. Looked up from germline, CDR1 is SGHVS and CDR2 is FNYEAQ. V gave up 5 bases and J gave up 8 bases, with 16 bases separating them. CDR3 length: 15 residues. CDR3 coding DNA: TGTGCCAGCAGCCCAAGGACAAATTCGGATTCACCCCTCCACTTT. Protein: CASSPRTNSDSPLHF.

The V and J genes are TRBV5-4 and TRBJ2-7; possible D gene TRBD2, 6 bases. The CDR3 is 16 residues long. Trimming removed 4 bases from V and 1 base from J, with 18 bases in between. Germline values: CDR1 SGHNT, CDR2 YYREEE (reference sequence). CDR3 nucleotide sequence: TGTGCCAGCAGCCCGGCCCGGGGGACGGTATCCTACGAGCAGTACTTC. It encodes CASSPARGTVSYEQYF.

The J gene is TRBJ2-2, the V gene TRBV5-6; 9 positions match TRBD2. Germline CDR1 SGHDT, CDR2 YYEEEE. This CDR3 comprises 16 residues. With 4 bases clipped from V and 2 bases from J, the junction kept 6 bases outside the gene matches. CDR3 residues: CASSDGLALNTGELFF. CDR3 in DNA: TGTGCCAGCAGCGACGGACTAGCGCTTAACACCGGGGAGCTGTTTTTT.

The chain couples TRBV5-4 to TRBJ2-5; D is unresolved. The CDR3 extends over 13 amino acids. V shed 0 bases and J shed 3 bases, with 6 bases lying between them. CDR1 is SGHNT and CDR2 is YYREEE in the germline V gene (reference sequence). The CDR3, as DNA: TGTGCCAGCAGCTTGGTGGCAGAAGAGACCCAGTACTTC. Protein: CASSLVAEETQYF.

The rearrangement uses TRBV7-6 and TRBJ2-1; D is tentatively TRBD1 or TRBD2 (5 bases each). Germline V gives CDR1 SGHVS, CDR2 FNYEAQ. This CDR3 comprises 13 residues. V was trimmed by 1 base and J by 10 bases, leaving 11 bases between them. The DNA for the CDR3 is TGTGCCAGCAGCTTAGTTGGGGACGGGGAGCAGTTCTTC. Residues: CASSLVGDGEQFF.

The chain recombines TRBV19 with TRBJ1-5; TRBD1 matches 11 bases. The CDR3 runs 15 residues. V trimming: 8 bases; J trimming: 5 bases; junction bases outside the gene matches: 8. Germline V gene sequence: CDR1 LNHDA, CDR2 SQIVND (reference sequence). The CDR3 DNA reads TGTGCCAGTGGATGGACAGGGGGCCGTTATCAGCCCCAGCATTTT. Amino acid sequence: CASGWTGGRYQPQHF. The full variable domain, completed using reference TRBV19 and TRBJ1-5, is DGGITQSPKYLFRKEGQNVTLSCEQNLNHDAMYWYRQDPGQGLRLIYYSQIVNDFQKGDIAEGYSVSREKKESFPLTVTSAQKNPTAFYLCASGWTGGRYQPQHFGDGTRLSIL.

The chain carries TRBV5-6 and TRBJ1-2, with D unresolved. The CDR3 loop spans 14 amino acids. Deletions cut 5 bases from V and 2 bases from J, with 13 bases between. In germline, CDR1 is SGHDT, CDR2 YYEEEE. The CDR3 loop reads CASRRDEGNYGYTF. CDR3 sequence (DNA): TGTGCCAGCAGACGTGACGAAGGCAACTATGGCTACACCTTC.

The chain couples TRBV25-1 to TRBJ1-2, with 8 bases aligning to TRBD1. This CDR3 is 15 amino acids long. Trimming at V came to 1 base and at J to 5 bases, leaving 6 bases not matched to a gene. The germline gives CDR1 MGHDK, CDR2 SYGVNS. The CDR3 sequence is CASSESQGARYGYTF. DNA for the CDR3: TGTGCCAGCAGTGAATCCCAGGGGGCGCGGTATGGCTACACCTTC.

V gene TRBV2 combines with J gene TRBJ1-2; D uncertain. The CDR3 spans 12 residues. The germline gives CDR1 SNHLY, CDR2 FYNNEI. Trimming left V 1 base short and J 8 bases short, with 8 bases between. CDR3 region: CASSEGVSGYTF. The CDR3 coding sequence is TGTGCCAGCAGTGAAGGGGTGAGCGGCTACACCTTC.

The chain carries TRBV11-3 and TRBJ2-1; 9 bases line up with TRBD2. This CDR3 comprises 18 residues. CDR1 is SGHNT, CDR2 YENEEA, per germline. The junction had 10 bases not matched to a gene; V was cut back by 2 bases and J by 2 bases. For the CDR3, the DNA is TGTGCCAGCAGCTTACGGGGGGCGGGAGGGCCCCCCTACAATGAGCAGTTCTTC. Its protein product is CASSLRGAGGPPYNEQFF.